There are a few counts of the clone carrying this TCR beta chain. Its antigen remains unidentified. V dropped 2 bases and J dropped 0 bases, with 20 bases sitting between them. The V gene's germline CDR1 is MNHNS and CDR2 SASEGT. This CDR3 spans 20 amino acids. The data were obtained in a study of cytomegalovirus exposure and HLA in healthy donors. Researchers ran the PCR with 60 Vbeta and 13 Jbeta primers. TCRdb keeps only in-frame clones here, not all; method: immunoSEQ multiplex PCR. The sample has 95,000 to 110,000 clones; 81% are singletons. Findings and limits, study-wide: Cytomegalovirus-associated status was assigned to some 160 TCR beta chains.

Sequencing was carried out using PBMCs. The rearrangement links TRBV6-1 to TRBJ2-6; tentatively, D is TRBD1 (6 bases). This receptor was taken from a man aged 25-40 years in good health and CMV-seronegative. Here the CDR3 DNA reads TGTGCCAGCAGTGAATTCAACCCCCGGGACACCTTCTCTGGGGCCAACGTCCTGACTTTC. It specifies CASSEFNPRDTFSGANVLTF.